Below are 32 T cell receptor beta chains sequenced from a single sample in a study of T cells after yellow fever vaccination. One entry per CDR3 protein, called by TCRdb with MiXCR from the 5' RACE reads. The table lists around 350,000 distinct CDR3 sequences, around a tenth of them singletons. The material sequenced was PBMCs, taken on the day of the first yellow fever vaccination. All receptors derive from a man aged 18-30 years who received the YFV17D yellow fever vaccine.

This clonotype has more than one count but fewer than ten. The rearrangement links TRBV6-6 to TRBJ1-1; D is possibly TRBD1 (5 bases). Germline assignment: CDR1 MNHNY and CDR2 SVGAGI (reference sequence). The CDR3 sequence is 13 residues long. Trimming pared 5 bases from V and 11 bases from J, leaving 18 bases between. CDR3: CASSLQEGATAFF. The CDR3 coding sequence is TGTGCCAGCAGTCTCCAGGAAGGGGCAACGGCTTTCTTT.

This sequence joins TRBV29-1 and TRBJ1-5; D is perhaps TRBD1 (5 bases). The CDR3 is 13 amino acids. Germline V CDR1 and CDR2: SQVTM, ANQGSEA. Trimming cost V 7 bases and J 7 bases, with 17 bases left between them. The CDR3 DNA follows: TGCAGCGCAGGAGGGGCCCCGGGGCAGCCCCAGCATTTT. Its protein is CSAGGAPGQPQHF.

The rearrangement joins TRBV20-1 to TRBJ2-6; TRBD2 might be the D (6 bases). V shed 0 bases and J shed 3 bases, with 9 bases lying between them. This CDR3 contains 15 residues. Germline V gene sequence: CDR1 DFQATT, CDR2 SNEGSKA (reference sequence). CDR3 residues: CSARDNGGGANVLTF. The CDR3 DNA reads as TGCAGTGCTAGAGATAACGGGGGTGGGGCCAACGTCCTGACTTTC.

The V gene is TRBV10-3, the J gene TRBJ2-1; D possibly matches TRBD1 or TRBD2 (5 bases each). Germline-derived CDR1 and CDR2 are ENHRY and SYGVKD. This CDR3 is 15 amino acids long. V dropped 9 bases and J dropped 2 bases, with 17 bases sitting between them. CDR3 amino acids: CAIRGTQDTYNEQFF. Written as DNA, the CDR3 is TGTGCCATTCGGGGAACTCAGGACACCTACAATGAGCAGTTCTTC.

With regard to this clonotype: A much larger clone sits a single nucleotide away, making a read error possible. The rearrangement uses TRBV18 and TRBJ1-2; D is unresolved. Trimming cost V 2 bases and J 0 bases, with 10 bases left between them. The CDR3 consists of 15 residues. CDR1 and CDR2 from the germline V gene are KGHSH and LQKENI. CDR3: CASSPVATANYGYTF. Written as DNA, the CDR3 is TGTGCCAGCTCACCAGTGGCGACGGCTAACTATGGCTACACCTTC.

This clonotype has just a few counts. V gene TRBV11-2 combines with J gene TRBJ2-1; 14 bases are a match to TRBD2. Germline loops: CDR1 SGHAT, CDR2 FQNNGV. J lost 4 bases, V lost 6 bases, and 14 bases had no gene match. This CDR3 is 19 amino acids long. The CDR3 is CASRTLTRLAGGPYNEQFF. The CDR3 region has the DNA TGTGCCAGCAGAACATTAACGAGACTAGCGGGGGGGCCATACAATGAGCAGTTCTTC.

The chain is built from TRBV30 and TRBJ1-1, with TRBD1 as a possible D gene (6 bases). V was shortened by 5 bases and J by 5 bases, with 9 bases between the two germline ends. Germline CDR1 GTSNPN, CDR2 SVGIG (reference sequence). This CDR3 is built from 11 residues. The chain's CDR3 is CAWGGGTEAFF. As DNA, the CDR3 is TGTGCCTGGGGGGGCGGAACTGAAGCTTTCTTT.

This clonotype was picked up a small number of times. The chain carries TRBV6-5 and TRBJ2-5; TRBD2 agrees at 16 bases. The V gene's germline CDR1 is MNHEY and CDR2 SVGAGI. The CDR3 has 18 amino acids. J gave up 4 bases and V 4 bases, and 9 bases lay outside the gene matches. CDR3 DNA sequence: TGTGCCAGCAGTTGGGGAGGGACTAGCGGGGGGGCAACAGAGACCCAGTACTTC. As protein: CASSWGGTSGGATETQYF.

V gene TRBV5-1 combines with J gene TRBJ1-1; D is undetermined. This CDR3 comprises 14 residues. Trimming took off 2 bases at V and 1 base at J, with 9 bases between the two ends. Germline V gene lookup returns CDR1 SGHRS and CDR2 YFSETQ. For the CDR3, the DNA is TGCGCCAGCAGCTTTCATGGAGCGAACACTGAAGCTTTCTTT. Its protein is CASSFHGANTEAFF. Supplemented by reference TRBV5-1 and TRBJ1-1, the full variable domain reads KAGVTQTPRYLIKTRGQQVTLSCSPISGHRSVSWYQQTPGQGLQFLFEYFSETQRNKGNFPGRFSGRQFSNSRSEMNVSTLELGDSALYLCASSFHGANTEAFFGQGTRLTVV.

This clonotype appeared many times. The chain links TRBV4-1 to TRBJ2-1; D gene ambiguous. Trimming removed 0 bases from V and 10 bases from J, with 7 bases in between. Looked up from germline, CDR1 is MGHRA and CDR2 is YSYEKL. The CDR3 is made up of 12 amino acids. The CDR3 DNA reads TGCGCCAGCAGCCAAGATCTCCAAGAGCAGTTCTTC. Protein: CASSQDLQEQFF.

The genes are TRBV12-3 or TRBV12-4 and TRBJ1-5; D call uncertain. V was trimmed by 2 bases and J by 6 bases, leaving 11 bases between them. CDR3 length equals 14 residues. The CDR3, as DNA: TGTGCCAGCAGTTTATGGGGAATGGGTCAGCCCCAGCATTTT. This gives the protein CASSLWGMGQPQHF.

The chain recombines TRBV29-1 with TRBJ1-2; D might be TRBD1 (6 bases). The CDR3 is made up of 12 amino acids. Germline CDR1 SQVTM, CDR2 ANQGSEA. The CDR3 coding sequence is TGCAGGGGGGGCCCATCGGGGTATGGCTACACCTTC. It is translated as CRGGPSGYGYTF.

CDR3 nucleotides: TGCAGTGCTAGAGTAGGGTTGGAGAATTCACCCCTCCACTTT. Amino acid sequence: CSARVGLENSPLHF. The chain recombines TRBV20-1 with TRBJ1-6; no definite D call. Germline CDR1 DFQATT, CDR2 SNEGSKA (reference sequence). This CDR3 has 14 amino acids. V was trimmed by 1 base and J by 7 bases, leaving 11 bases between them.

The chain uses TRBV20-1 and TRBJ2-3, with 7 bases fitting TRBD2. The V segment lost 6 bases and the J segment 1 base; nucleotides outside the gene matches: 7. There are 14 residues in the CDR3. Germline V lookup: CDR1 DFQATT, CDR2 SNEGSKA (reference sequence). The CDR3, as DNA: TGCAGTGCCCAAACACGGGGGGGCACAGATACGCAGTATTTT. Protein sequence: CSAQTRGGTDTQYF.

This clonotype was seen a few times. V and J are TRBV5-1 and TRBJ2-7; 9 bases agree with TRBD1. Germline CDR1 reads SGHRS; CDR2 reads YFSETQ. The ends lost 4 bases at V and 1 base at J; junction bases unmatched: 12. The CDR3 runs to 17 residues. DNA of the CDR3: TGCGCCAGCAGCCCACCCCCGGACAGGGGCGATTCCTACGAGCAGTACTTC. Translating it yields CASSPPPDRGDSYEQYF.

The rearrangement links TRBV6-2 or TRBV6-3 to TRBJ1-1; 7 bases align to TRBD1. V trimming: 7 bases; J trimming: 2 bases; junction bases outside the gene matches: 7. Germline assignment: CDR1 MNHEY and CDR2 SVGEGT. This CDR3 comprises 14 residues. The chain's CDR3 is CASTQQGGNTEAFF. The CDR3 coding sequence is TGTGCCAGCACCCAGCAGGGGGGCAACACTGAAGCTTTCTTT.

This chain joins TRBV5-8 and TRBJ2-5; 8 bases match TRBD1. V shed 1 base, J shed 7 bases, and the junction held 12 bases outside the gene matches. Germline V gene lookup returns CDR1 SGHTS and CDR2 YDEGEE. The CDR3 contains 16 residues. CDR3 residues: CASSLYGQGTLTTQYF. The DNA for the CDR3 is TGTGCCAGCAGCTTGTACGGACAGGGAACCTTGACGACCCAGTACTTC.

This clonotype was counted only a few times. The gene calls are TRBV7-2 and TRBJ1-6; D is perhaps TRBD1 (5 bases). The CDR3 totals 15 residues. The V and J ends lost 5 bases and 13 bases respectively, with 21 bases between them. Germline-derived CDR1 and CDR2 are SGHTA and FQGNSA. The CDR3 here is CASSPPSTGEGPLHF. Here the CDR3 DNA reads TGTGCCAGCAGCCCACCATCTACAGGAGAGGGGCCCCTCCACTTT. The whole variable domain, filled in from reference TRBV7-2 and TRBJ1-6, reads GAGVSQSPSNKVTEKGKDVELRCDPISGHTALYWYRQSLGQGLEFLIYFQGNSAPDKSGLPSDRFSAERTGGSVSTLTIQRTQQEDSAVYLCASSPPSTGEGPLHFGNGTRLTVT.

The CDR3 here is CASSRNRKGNNDKLFF. The CDR3 DNA sequence: TGTGCCAGCAGTCGGAACAGGAAGGGAAATAATGACAAACTGTTTTTT. The genes are TRBV21-1 and TRBJ1-4; TRBD1 is taken as the D call from the table, unchecked against the DNA. TRBV21-1 corresponds to a pseudogene. CDR3 length: 16 residues.

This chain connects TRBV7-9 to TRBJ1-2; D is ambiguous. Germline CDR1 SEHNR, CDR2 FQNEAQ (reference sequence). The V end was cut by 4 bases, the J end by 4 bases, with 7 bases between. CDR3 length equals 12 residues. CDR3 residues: CASSYQSYGYTF. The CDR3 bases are TGTGCCAGCAGCTACCAATCCTATGGCTACACCTTC.

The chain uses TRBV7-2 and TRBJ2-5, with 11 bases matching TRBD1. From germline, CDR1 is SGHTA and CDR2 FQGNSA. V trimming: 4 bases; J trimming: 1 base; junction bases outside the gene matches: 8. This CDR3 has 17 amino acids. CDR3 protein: CASSSSPGTGGQETQYF. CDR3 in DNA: TGTGCCAGCAGCTCTTCCCCCGGGACAGGGGGCCAAGAGACCCAGTACTTC.

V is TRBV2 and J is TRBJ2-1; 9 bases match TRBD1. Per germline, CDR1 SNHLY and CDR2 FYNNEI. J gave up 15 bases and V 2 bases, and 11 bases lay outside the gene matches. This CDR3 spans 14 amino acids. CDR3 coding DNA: TGTGCCAGCAGTGAAAGGGACAGGGCCCTATTTCCGTTCTTC. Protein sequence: CASSERDRALFPFF.

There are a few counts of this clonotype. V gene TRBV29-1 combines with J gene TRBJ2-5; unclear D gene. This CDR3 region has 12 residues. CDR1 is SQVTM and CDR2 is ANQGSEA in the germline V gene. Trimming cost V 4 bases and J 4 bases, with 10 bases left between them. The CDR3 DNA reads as TGCAGCGTTGTTGGTCGGCGAGAGACCCAGTACTTC. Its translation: CSVVGRRETQYF.

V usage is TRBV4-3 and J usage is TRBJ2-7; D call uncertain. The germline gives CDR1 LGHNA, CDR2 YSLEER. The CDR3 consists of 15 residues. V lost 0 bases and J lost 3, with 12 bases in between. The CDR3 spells CASSQERMLNYEQYF. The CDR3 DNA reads TGCGCCAGCAGCCAAGAACGAATGTTGAACTACGAGCAGTACTTC.

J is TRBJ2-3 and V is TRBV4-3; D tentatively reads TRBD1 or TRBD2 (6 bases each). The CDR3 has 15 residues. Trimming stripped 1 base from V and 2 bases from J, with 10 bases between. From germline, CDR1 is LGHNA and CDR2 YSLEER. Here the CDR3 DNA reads TGCGCCAGCAGCCAAGGGGGGGCCGACACAGATACGCAGTATTTT. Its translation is CASSQGGADTDTQYF.

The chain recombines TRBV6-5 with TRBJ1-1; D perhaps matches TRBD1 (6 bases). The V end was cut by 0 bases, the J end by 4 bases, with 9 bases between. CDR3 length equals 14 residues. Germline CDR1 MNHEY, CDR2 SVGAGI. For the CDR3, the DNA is TGTGCCAGCAGTTACTCGAGGGGGGCCACTGAAGCTTTCTTT. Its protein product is CASSYSRGATEAFF.

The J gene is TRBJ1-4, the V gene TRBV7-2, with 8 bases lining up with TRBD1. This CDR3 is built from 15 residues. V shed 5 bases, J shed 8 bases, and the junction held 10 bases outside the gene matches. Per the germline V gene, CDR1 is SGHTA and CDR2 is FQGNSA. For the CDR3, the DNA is TGTGCCAGCAGCACAGGACAGGGAGGGAGGGAAAAACTGTTTTTT. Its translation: CASSTGQGGREKLFF. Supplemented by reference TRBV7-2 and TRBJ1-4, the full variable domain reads GAGVSQSPSNKVTEKGKDVELRCDPISGHTALYWYRQSLGQGLEFLIYFQGNSAPDKSGLPSDRFSAERTGGSVSTLTIQRTQQEDSAVYLCASSTGQGGREKLFFGSGTQLSVL.

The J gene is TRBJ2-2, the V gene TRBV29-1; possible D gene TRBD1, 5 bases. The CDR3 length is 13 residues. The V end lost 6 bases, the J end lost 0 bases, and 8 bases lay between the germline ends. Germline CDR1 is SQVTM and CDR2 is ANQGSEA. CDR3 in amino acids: CSVGAPNTGELFF. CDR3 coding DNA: TGCAGCGTAGGGGCTCCGAACACCGGGGAGCTGTTTTTT.

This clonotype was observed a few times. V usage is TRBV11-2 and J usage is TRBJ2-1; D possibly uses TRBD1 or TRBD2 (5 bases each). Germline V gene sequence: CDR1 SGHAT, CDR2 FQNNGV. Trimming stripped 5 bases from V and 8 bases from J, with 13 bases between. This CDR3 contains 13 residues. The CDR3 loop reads CASSGQLGDEQFF. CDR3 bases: TGTGCCAGCAGCGGACAACTAGGAGATGAGCAGTTCTTC.

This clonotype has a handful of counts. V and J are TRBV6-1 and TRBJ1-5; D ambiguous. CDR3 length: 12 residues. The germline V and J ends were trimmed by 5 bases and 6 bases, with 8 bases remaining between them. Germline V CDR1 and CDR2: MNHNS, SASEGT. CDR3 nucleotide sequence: TGTGCCAGCAGTAGTTGGGGTCAGCCCCAGCATTTT. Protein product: CASSSWGQPQHF.

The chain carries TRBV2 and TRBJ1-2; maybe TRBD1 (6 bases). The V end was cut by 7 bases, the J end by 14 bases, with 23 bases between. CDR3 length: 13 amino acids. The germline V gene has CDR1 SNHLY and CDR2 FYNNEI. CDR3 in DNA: TGTGCCAGCATCACGGGGGACACCTATACGAGTACCTTC. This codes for CASITGDTYTSTF.

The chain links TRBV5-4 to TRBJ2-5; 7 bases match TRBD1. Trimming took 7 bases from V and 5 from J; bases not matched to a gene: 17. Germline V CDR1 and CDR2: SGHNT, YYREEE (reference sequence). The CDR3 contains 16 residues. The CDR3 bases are TGTGCCAGCGAGCTTGGCCCAGGGGGTGGACTCGAGACCCAGTACTTC. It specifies CASELGPGGGLETQYF.